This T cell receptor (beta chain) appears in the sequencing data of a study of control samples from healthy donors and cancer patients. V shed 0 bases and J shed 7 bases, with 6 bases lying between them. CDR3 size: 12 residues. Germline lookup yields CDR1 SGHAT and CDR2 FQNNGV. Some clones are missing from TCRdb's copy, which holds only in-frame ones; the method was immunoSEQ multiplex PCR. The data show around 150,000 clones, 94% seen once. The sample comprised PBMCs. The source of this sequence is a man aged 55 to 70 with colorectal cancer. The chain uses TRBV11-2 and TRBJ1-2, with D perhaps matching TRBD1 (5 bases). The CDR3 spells CASSLEGVGYTF. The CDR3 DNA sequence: TGTGCCAGCAGCTTAGAGGGGGTTGGCTACACCTTC.